This TCR beta chain was sequenced for a study of shared clonotypes between healthy human individuals. The overall study: CD4 naive cells filled three plates per donor, CD4 memory three, CD8 naive two and CD8 memory one. Study-level points and caveats: Richness estimates generally favored naive over memory subsets. It was the non-shared clonotypes that had lower generation probabilities than clonotypes shared by all four donors.

A word on this clone: What it binds is not known.

Replicate sorted-subset PCRs were loaded with around 220 ng DNA, tens of thousands of T cell genomes. The repertoire was sequenced with immunoSEQ multiplex PCR; TCRdb's copy has only in-frame clones and lacks some. The data hold around 980,000 clones, with around three quarters observed a single time. The CDR3 runs 13 residues. Trimming at V came to 4 bases and at J to 6 bases, leaving 7 bases not matched to a gene. CDR1 GTSNPN and CDR2 SVGIG come from the germline V gene (reference sequence). This clonotype was sampled from a young man in good health. Some clones in this sample may be carry-over from other donors' samples. Sequencing used memory CD4+ T cells from PBMCs. The subset is: CD45RA-negative fraction. The genes are TRBV30 and TRBJ1-1; 8 bases line up with TRBD1. CDR3 protein: CAWIFGTGSEAFF. The CDR3 nucleotides are TGTGCCTGGATTTTTGGGACAGGCTCTGAAGCTTTCTTT.